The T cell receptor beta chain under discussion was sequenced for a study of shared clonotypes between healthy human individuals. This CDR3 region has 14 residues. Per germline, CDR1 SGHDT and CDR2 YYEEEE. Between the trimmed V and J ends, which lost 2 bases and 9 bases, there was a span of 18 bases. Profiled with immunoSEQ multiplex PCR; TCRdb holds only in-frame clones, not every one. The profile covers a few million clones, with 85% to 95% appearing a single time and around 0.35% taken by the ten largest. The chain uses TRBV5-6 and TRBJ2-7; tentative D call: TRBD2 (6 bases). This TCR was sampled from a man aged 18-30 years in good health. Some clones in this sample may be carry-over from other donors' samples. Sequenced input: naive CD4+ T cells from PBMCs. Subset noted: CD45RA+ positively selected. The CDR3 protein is CASSFPRAGYAQYF. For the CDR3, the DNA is TGTGCCAGCAGCTTCCCCAGAGCGGGCTATGCGCAGTACTTC. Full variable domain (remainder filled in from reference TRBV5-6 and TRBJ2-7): DAGVTQSPTHLIKTRGQQVTLRCSPKSGHDTVSWYQQALGQGPQFIFQYYEEEERQRGNFPDRFSGHQFPNYSSELNVNALLLGDSALYLCASSFPRAGYAQYFGPGTRLTVT.